Listed here are 11 T cell receptor beta chains from one sample, sequenced in a study of blood T cell repertoires in COVID-19. TCRdb keeps only in-frame clones here, not all; method: immunoSEQ multiplex PCR. The table lists under 150,000 clones, about 77% of them singletons. The sample consisted of peripheral blood. The origin of the receptors is a man older than 75 with acute or convalescent COVID-19.

The chain couples TRBV21-1 to TRBJ2-1; TRBD1 was called by the table and not checked on the DNA. TRBV21-1 is an annotated pseudogene. The length of the CDR3 is 15 residues. The CDR3 here is CASSTFPGQGNEQFF. The CDR3 bases are TGTGCCAGCAGCACATTTCCGGGACAGGGCAATGAGCAGTTCTTC.

The chain employs TRBV4-2 and TRBJ2-7, with 7 bases that match TRBD1. V was pared by 1 base and J by 0 bases, with 6 bases of the junction left unmatched. CDR1 is LGHNA and CDR2 is YNFKEQ in the germline V gene. The CDR3 extends over 16 amino acids. In DNA form, the CDR3 reads TGTGCCAGCAGCCAAGCATCGGGACAGCTCTCCTACGAGCAGTACTTC. Protein sequence: CASSQASGQLSYEQYF.

The chain carries TRBV5-4 and TRBJ2-1; the match to TRBD1 covers 10 bases. The V segment lost 5 bases and the J segment 4 bases; nucleotides outside the gene matches: 6. The CDR3 extends over 15 amino acids. Germline assignment: CDR1 SGHNT and CDR2 YYREEE (reference sequence). CDR3 loop: CASSMGTGAYNEQFF. The CDR3 region has the DNA TGTGCCAGCAGTATGGGGACAGGGGCGTACAATGAGCAGTTCTTC.

V is TRBV10-3 and J is TRBJ2-3; TRBD1 agrees at 11 bases. The V gene end was trimmed by 8 bases and the J gene end by 5 bases; junction bases not matched to a gene: 9. The CDR3 length is 15 residues. The V gene's germline CDR1 is ENHRY and CDR2 SYGVKD. The chain's CDR3 is CAIGGRTGGEDTQYF. For the CDR3, the DNA is TGTGCCATCGGGGGCAGGACAGGGGGCGAAGATACGCAGTATTTT.

In this sample, this clone turned up a few times. V usage is TRBV5-1 and J usage is TRBJ2-1; 9 nucleotides line up with TRBD2. The CDR3 is made up of 16 amino acids. Germline CDR1 SGHRS, CDR2 YFSETQ. The ends lost 4 bases at V and 10 bases at J; junction bases unmatched: 15. The CDR3 DNA sequence: TGCGCCAGCAGCGCCAAAGGGCGGGGGGGCCTGATCGAGCAGTTCTTC. This encodes CASSAKGRGGLIEQFF.

This sequence joins TRBV19 and TRBJ2-5, with 8 bases fitting TRBD2. The CDR3 consists of 14 residues. V gave up 5 bases and J gave up 1 base; unmatched junction bases: 3. In germline, CDR1 is LNHDA, CDR2 SQIVND (reference sequence). CDR3 sequence: CASSAGGAQETQYF. The CDR3 DNA is TGTGCCAGTAGTGCCGGGGGGGCCCAAGAGACCCAGTACTTC.

The chain joins TRBV5-6 to TRBJ1-1; the D is unclear. The CDR3 contains 14 residues. The V gene lost 1 base and the J gene lost 1 base, with 8 bases spanning the gap. Germline assignment: CDR1 SGHDT and CDR2 YYEEEE. As DNA, the CDR3 is TGTGCCAGCAGCTTGATAGTCAAGAACACTGAAGCTTTCTTT. As protein: CASSLIVKNTEAFF.

The chain uses TRBV4-3 and TRBJ2-3, with D possibly being TRBD1 (5 bases). The CDR3 is 13 residues long. V was cut by 3 bases and J by 5 bases, with 9 bases left in between. Germline V gene data show CDR1 as LGHNA and CDR2 as YSLEER. The CDR3 DNA sequence: TGCGCCAGCAGCCATAGGACACTAGATACGCAGTATTTT. It specifies CASSHRTLDTQYF.

V usage is TRBV19 and J usage is TRBJ1-1; D gene uncertain. This CDR3 comprises 16 residues. Germline V gene data show CDR1 as LNHDA and CDR2 as SQIVND (reference sequence). V lost 3 bases and J 11 bases, leaving 25 bases between the germline ends. As DNA, the CDR3 is TGTGCCAGTAGTATCGGAACAAGAGGAGCCCCTTTAGCCGCTTTCTTT. It codes for CASSIGTRGAPLAAFF. Filled out from reference TRBV19 and TRBJ1-1, the complete variable domain reads DGGITQSPKYLFRKEGQNVTLSCEQNLNHDAMYWYRQDPGQGLRLIYYSQIVNDFQKGDIAEGYSVSREKKESFPLTVTSAQKNPTAFYLCASSIGTRGAPLAAFFGQGTRLTVV.

This clone has ten or more counts. The chain couples TRBV5-1 to TRBJ2-2, with 9 bases identical to TRBD1. Germline-derived CDR1 and CDR2 are SGHRS and YFSETQ. Germline trimming cut 3 bases from V and 3 bases from J; bases unmatched to any gene: 3. This CDR3 is 15 amino acids long. The DNA of the CDR3 is TGCGCCAGCAGCTCCGGACAGGGGTACACCGGGGAGCTGTTTTTT. Amino acids: CASSSGQGYTGELFF.

The chain has TRBV6-5 and TRBJ1-1; 8 bases are a match to TRBD1. The V gene's germline CDR1 is MNHEY and CDR2 SVGAGI. The CDR3 has 15 residues. The trim removed 10 bases at V and 1 base at J, leaving 11 bases unmatched. The CDR3 loop reads CATRGAGTGNTEAFF. CDR3 bases: TGTGCCACGAGAGGGGCCGGGACAGGGAACACTGAAGCTTTCTTT.